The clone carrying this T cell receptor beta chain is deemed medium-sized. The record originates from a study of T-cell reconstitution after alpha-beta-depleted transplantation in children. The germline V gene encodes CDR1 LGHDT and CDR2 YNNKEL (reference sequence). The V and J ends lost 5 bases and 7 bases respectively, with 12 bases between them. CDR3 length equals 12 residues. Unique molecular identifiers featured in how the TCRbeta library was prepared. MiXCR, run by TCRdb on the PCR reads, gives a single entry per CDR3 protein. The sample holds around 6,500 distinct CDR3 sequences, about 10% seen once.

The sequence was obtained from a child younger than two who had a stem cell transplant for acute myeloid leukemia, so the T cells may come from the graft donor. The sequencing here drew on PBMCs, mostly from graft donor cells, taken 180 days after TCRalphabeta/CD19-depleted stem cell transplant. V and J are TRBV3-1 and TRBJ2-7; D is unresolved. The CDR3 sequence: CASSGDVAEQYF. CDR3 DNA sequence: TGTGCCAGCAGCGGAGACGTCGCTGAGCAGTACTTC.